The 16 T cell receptor beta chains presented below share a single source sample, sequenced in a study of blood T cell repertoires in COVID-19. Data came from immunoSEQ multiplex PCR; TCRdb stores just in-frame clones and leaves some out. This sample has some 76,000 clones, with around 83% found just once. Input material: peripheral blood. Source of these receptors: a human donor in a cohort sampled during active COVID-19.

The chain is built from TRBV5-5 and TRBJ2-5, with D perhaps TRBD1 (6 bases). The CDR3 extends over 15 amino acids. Deletions cut 0 bases from V and 4 bases from J, with 13 bases between. CDR1 SGHKS and CDR2 YYEKEE come from the germline V gene (reference sequence). In nucleotides, the CDR3 is TGTGCCAGCAGCTTGGGGACAGTACAGGTAGAGACCCAGTACTTC. Translating it yields CASSLGTVQVETQYF.

The CDR3 region has the DNA TGTGCCAGCAGTAGGGCAGGGGAAGGTCACACTGAAGCTTTCTTT. It encodes CASSRAGEGHTEAFF. The rearrangement uses TRBV4-2 and TRBJ1-1; TRBD1 might be the D (6 bases). The CDR3 runs 15 residues. CDR1 and CDR2 from the germline V gene are LGHNA and YNFKEQ. With 6 bases removed from V and 3 bases from J, the gap between germline ends came to 17 bases.

The chain employs TRBV28 and TRBJ1-2; the match to TRBD1 covers 10 bases. The ends lost 8 bases at V and 5 bases at J; junction bases unmatched: 14. This CDR3 is 16 amino acids long. From germline, CDR1 is MDHEN and CDR2 SYDVKM. Here the CDR3 DNA reads TGTGCCAGCTCCCAAATAAAGTCGGGACAGGGGTATGGCTACACCTTC. It specifies CASSQIKSGQGYGYTF.

V gene TRBV29-1 combines with J gene TRBJ2-3; 8 nucleotides align to TRBD2. Germline V lookup: CDR1 SQVTM, CDR2 ANQGSEA. The CDR3 runs to 16 residues. Germline trimming cut 0 bases from V and 0 bases from J; bases unmatched to any gene: 5. In nucleotides, the CDR3 is TGCAGCGTTGAAGATCTCACGGGGGGGAGCACAGATACGCAGTATTTT. Translating it yields CSVEDLTGGSTDTQYF.

This chain joins TRBV6-1 and TRBJ2-5; D possibly corresponds to TRBD2 (5 bases). The CDR3 extends over 13 amino acids. With 1 base removed from V and 6 bases from J, the gap between germline ends came to 9 bases. CDR1 and CDR2 (germline): MNHNS, SASEGT. The CDR3 loop is CASSEGPGKTQYF. CDR3 DNA: TGTGCCAGCAGTGAAGGGCCCGGGAAGACCCAGTACTTC.

The chain uses TRBV7-2 and TRBJ2-1, with D maybe TRBD1 (6 bases). The CDR3 is 15 residues long. Germline V gene sequence: CDR1 SGHTA, CDR2 FQGNSA. The V gene lost 3 bases and the J gene lost 10 bases, with 19 bases spanning the gap. The CDR3 loop is CASSLIVQGQSEQFF. The DNA for the CDR3 is TGTGCCAGCAGCTTGATTGTACAGGGTCAGAGCGAGCAGTTCTTC.

The chain has TRBV28 and TRBJ2-7; the D gene is possibly TRBD2 (6 bases). CDR3 length: 16 amino acids. Germline V CDR1 and CDR2: MDHEN, SYDVKM. Trimming removed 6 bases from V and 3 bases from J, with 21 bases in between. DNA of the CDR3: TGTGCCAGCAGAGCGAACCCGACTAGTAACGTCTACGAGCAGTACTTC. Its protein is CASRANPTSNVYEQYF.

This clone was counted a few times. The rearrangement uses TRBV27 and TRBJ2-7; D is possibly TRBD1 (6 bases). CDR1 and CDR2 (germline): MNHEY, SMNVEV (reference sequence). The CDR3 is 13 residues long. V lost 5 bases, J lost 12 bases, and 20 bases lay in between. CDR3 sequence reads: CASSPRTARVRYF. The DNA of the CDR3 is TGTGCCAGCAGTCCGAGGACAGCCCGGGTGCGGTACTTC.

This clone came up a few times. The chain joins TRBV28 to TRBJ2-5, with a weak D call TRBD1 (5 bases). CDR1 is MDHEN, CDR2 SYDVKM, per germline. The ends were cut back, 3 bases at V and 7 bases at J, with 9 bases in the middle. CDR3 size: 12 residues. Written as DNA, the CDR3 is TGTGCCAGCAGTTTGACCAGGGCGACCCAGTACTTC. It yields the protein CASSLTRATQYF.

This chain uses TRBV10-1 with TRBJ2-3; D not certain. Germline lookup yields CDR1 WNHNN and CDR2 SYGVQD (reference sequence). The CDR3 consists of 13 residues. V lost 6 bases and J lost 3, with 10 bases in between. Here the CDR3 reads CASSRTGTDTQYF. CDR3 nucleotides: TGCGCCAGCAGCCGAACCGGTACAGATACGCAGTATTTT.

The chain uses TRBV5-4 and TRBJ1-2, with a possible D match to TRBD1 (5 bases). The CDR3 spans 16 residues. V lost 0 bases and J lost 3, with 15 bases in between. Per the germline V gene, CDR1 is SGHNT and CDR2 is YYREEE (reference sequence). The CDR3 is CASSLVGGPIHYGYTF. CDR3 in DNA: TGTGCCAGCAGCTTGGTGGGGGGACCCATCCACTATGGCTACACCTTC.

The rearrangement links TRBV9 to TRBJ1-5, with unresolved D. The V end was cut by 0 bases, the J end by 5 bases, with 9 bases between. The CDR3 runs 14 residues. The V gene's germline CDR1 is SGDLS and CDR2 YYNGEE. As DNA, the CDR3 is TGTGCCAGCAGCGTAGGAAGCCGCGATCAGCCCCAGCATTTT. Its translation: CASSVGSRDQPQHF.

The chain joins TRBV7-9 to TRBJ1-4, with D maybe TRBD1 (5 bases). The CDR3 contains 14 residues. Looked up from germline, CDR1 is SEHNR and CDR2 is FQNEAQ (reference sequence). Between the trimmed V and J ends, which lost 4 bases and 7 bases, there was a span of 13 bases. The CDR3 here is CASSSSTGGEKLFF. DNA of the CDR3: TGTGCCAGCAGCTCAAGTACCGGGGGTGAAAAACTGTTTTTT.

The rearrangement uses TRBV19 and TRBJ1-1; D remains ambiguous. The CDR3 contains 11 residues. V lost 3 bases to trimming and J lost 7 bases, with 6 bases between them. From germline, CDR1 is LNHDA and CDR2 SQIVND (reference sequence). The CDR3 DNA follows: TGTGCCAGTAGTATCGGGGTTGAAGCTTTCTTT. This gives the protein CASSIGVEAFF. Complete variable domain (other parts from reference TRBV19 and TRBJ1-1): DGGITQSPKYLFRKEGQNVTLSCEQNLNHDAMYWYRQDPGQGLRLIYYSQIVNDFQKGDIAEGYSVSREKKESFPLTVTSAQKNPTAFYLCASSIGVEAFFGQGTRLTVV.

The chain uses TRBV19 and TRBJ2-3; 9 bases are a match to TRBD2. V gave up 7 bases and J gave up 6 bases; unmatched junction bases: 8. This CDR3 has 14 residues. Germline assignment: CDR1 LNHDA and CDR2 SQIVND (reference sequence). The CDR3 sequence: CASTERGVSDTQYF. In DNA, the CDR3 is TGTGCCAGTACAGAGCGGGGGGTTTCGGATACGCAGTATTTT.

The chain uses TRBV19 and TRBJ1-5; maybe TRBD1 (5 bases). The CDR3 contains 13 residues. Germline V gene sequence: CDR1 LNHDA, CDR2 SQIVND (reference sequence). V was shortened by 9 bases and J by 6 bases, with 15 bases between the two germline ends. The CDR3 reads CASSQGIGQPQHF. CDR3 DNA: TGTGCCAGCTCTCAGGGAATCGGTCAGCCCCAGCATTTT.